This paragraph reports one TCR beta chain. The antigen is unknown. The entry originates in a study of cytomegalovirus exposure and HLA in healthy donors. Study-wide points: There were some V segments, including TRBV6-2 and TRBV6-3, excluded as indistinguishable. TCR beta chains numbering 150 to 200 were designated cytomegalovirus-associated. Analyzed later, association rates of TCRs varied across HLA loci, with DRB1 most and HLA-C fewest. Reports showed the classifier diagnosing cytomegalovirus status with high specificity and sensitivity.

The CDR3 covers 16 residues. Germline-derived CDR1 and CDR2 are MNHEY and SMNVEV (reference sequence). V gave up 6 bases and J gave up 4 bases; unmatched junction bases: 7. The PCR was carried out with 60 Vbeta primers and 13 Jbeta primers. The method was immunoSEQ multiplex PCR; TCRdb's version includes in-frame clones alone and lacks a portion of them. This table holds approximately 100,000 clones. The TCR comes from a man between 45 and 60 years old in good health and CMV-seronegative. What was sequenced was PBMCs. V usage is TRBV27 and J usage is TRBJ1-6, with TRBD1 identical over 9 bases. CDR3 amino acids: CASRPGTGIYNSPLHF. The CDR3, as DNA: TGTGCCAGCAGACCCGGGACAGGGATTTATAATTCACCCCTCCACTTT.